This is a list of T cell receptor beta chains from one sample in a study of Graves' ophthalmopathy and Graves' hyperthyroidism. From the multiplex PCR reads, TCRdb called clonotypes with MiXCR, one entry per CDR3 protein. The sample contains fewer than 600,000 distinct CDR3 sequences, around 14% of which appear only once. Sequencing was carried out using blood. Receptors originate from a woman in her twenties or thirties with Graves' ophthalmopathy. Both conserved end residues are part of each CDR3. The D gene is left open where the match is weak. Some rows have no size entry. The others give once, few or many, or a class for an expanded clone.

D gene: TRBD1
clone size: many
J gene: TRBJ2-2
V gene: TRBV12-3/TRBV12-4
CDR3 DNA: TGTGCCAGCAGCCAGAAGACAGGGCACACCGGGGAGCTGTTTTTT
CDR3 protein: CASSQKTGHTGELFF

D gene: .
clone size: many
J gene: TRBJ1-6
V gene: TRBV10-3
CDR3 DNA: TGTGCCATCAGTCCCAGGGGTGAAGGCTCACCCCTCCACTTT
CDR3 protein: CAISPRGEGSPLHF

D gene: .
clone size: many
J gene: TRBJ1-2
V gene: TRBV12-3/TRBV12-4
CDR3 DNA: TGTGCCAGCAGTTTTGTCATAATTTGGAACTATGGCTACACCTTC
CDR3 protein: CASSFVIIWNYGYTF

D gene: TRBD1
clone size: many
J gene: TRBJ1-5
V gene: TRBV12-5
CDR3 DNA: TGTGCTAGTGGCTTGACAGGGGCCCCTAATCAGCCCCAGCATTTT
CDR3 protein: CASGLTGAPNQPQHF

D gene: TRBD1
clone size: .
J gene: TRBJ2-7
V gene: TRBV29-1
CDR3 DNA: TGCAGCGTAGACAGGGACCACGAGCAGTACTTC
CDR3 protein: CSVDRDHEQYF

D gene: .
clone size: many
J gene: TRBJ1-6
V gene: TRBV12-3/TRBV12-4
CDR3 DNA: TGTGCCAGCAGTTTAGGGCAGAAACTATATAATTCACCCCTCCACTTT
CDR3 protein: CASSLGQKLYNSPLHF

D gene: .
clone size: many
J gene: TRBJ1-5
V gene: TRBV6-1
CDR3 DNA: TGTGCCAGCAGTGAGGGGGGGGCGGTTCAGCCCCAGCATTTT
CDR3 protein: CASSEGGAVQPQHF

D gene: TRBD1
clone size: .
J gene: TRBJ1-2
V gene: TRBV3-1
CDR3 DNA: TGTGCCAGCAGCCAAGAGGACAGGTTCTCCTTACAGGGGTATGGCTACACCTTC
CDR3 protein: CASSQEDRFSLQGYGYTF

D gene: .
clone size: many
J gene: TRBJ1-2
V gene: TRBV27
CDR3 DNA: TGTGCCAGCAGTTTCCGGGACGGCTCCTATGGCTACACCTTC
CDR3 protein: CASSFRDGSYGYTF

D gene: TRBD1
clone size: .
J gene: TRBJ1-1
V gene: TRBV27
CDR3 DNA: TGTGCCAGCATTCAGCGGGGGACAGGGGGCTCGTGGAACACTGAAGCTTTCTTT
CDR3 protein: CASIQRGTGGSWNTEAFF

D gene: TRBD2
clone size: many
J gene: TRBJ2-7
V gene: TRBV20-1
CDR3 DNA: TGCAGTGCTAGAGGGACTAGCTACGAGCAGTACTTC
CDR3 protein: CSARGTSYEQYF

D gene: TRBD1
clone size: few
J gene: TRBJ2-6
V gene: TRBV2
CDR3 DNA: TGTGCCAGCAGTGAACTTCAGGGGGCCTTCTCCTCTGGGGCCAACGTCCTGACTTTC
CDR3 protein: CASSELQGAFSSGANVLTF

D gene: .
clone size: .
J gene: TRBJ2-4
V gene: TRBV5-1
CDR3 DNA: TGCGCCAGCAGCTTGCGACAGCGAAACATTAAGTACTTC
CDR3 protein: CASSLRQRNIKYF

D gene: .
clone size: .
J gene: TRBJ2-7
V gene: TRBV19
CDR3 DNA: TGTGCCAGTAGTATTCCTTCGACAGGACGGCAGTACTTC
CDR3 protein: CASSIPSTGRQYF

D gene: .
clone size: many
J gene: TRBJ2-5
V gene: TRBV2
CDR3 DNA: TGTGCCAGCAGTGCTGGAGGAGGCTATGGAGAGACCCAGTACTTC
CDR3 protein: CASSAGGGYGETQYF

D gene: .
clone size: many
J gene: TRBJ1-2
V gene: TRBV6-1
CDR3 DNA: TGTGCCACTGCGATGAAAGACTATGGCTACACCTTC
CDR3 protein: CATAMKDYGYTF

D gene: TRBD1
clone size: many
J gene: TRBJ1-6
V gene: TRBV19
CDR3 DNA: TGTGCCAGTAGCCCTACAGGGGTTCGGCCCCTCCACTTT
CDR3 protein: CASSPTGVRPLHF

D gene: .
clone size: many
J gene: TRBJ2-1
V gene: TRBV12-3/TRBV12-4
CDR3 DNA: TGTGCCAGCAGTTTAGCGCAAGTCTTTGAGCAGTTCTTC
CDR3 protein: CASSLAQVFEQFF

D gene: TRBD1
clone size: many
J gene: TRBJ1-2
V gene: TRBV5-1
CDR3 DNA: TGCGCCAGCAGCCCAGACAGGGCCAACTACACCTTC
CDR3 protein: CASSPDRANYTF

D gene: TRBD1
clone size: many
J gene: TRBJ1-5
V gene: TRBV2
CDR3 DNA: TGTGCCAGCAGGGAGACAGGGGGTAGCAATCAGCCCCAGCATTTT
CDR3 protein: CASRETGGSNQPQHF

D gene: .
clone size: many
J gene: TRBJ2-5
V gene: TRBV11-2
CDR3 DNA: TGTGCCAGCAGCTTAGGACTGCGGGGCCAAGAGACCCAGTACTTC
CDR3 protein: CASSLGLRGQETQYF

D gene: .
clone size: many
J gene: TRBJ1-1
V gene: TRBV5-6
CDR3 DNA: TGTGCCAGCAGCTTGAATCCTCCAGGGAACACTGAAGCTTTCTTT
CDR3 protein: CASSLNPPGNTEAFF

D gene: .
clone size: once
J gene: TRBJ2-7
V gene: TRBV12-3/TRBV12-4
CDR3 DNA: TGTGCCAGCAGTTTAGGAGGCCTACGGCCCGGCGAGCAGTACTTC
CDR3 protein: CASSLGGLRPGEQYF

D gene: TRBD2
clone size: few
J gene: TRBJ2-7
V gene: TRBV3-1
CDR3 DNA: TGTGCCAGCAGCCACAGGGCTAGCGGGAGTGGCGAGCAGTACTTC
CDR3 protein: CASSHRASGSGEQYF

D gene: .
clone size: many
J gene: TRBJ2-7
V gene: TRBV6-5
CDR3 DNA: TGTGCCAGCAGTTACTCGGCGTGGGGGGAGTACGAGCAGTACTTC
CDR3 protein: CASSYSAWGEYEQYF

D gene: .
clone size: .
J gene: TRBJ2-2
V gene: TRBV5-6
CDR3 DNA: TGTGCCAGCAGCTCCGTCGCCTCCGGGACTCGTAACACCGGGGAGCTGTTTTTT
CDR3 protein: CASSSVASGTRNTGELFF

D gene: TRBD1
clone size: .
J gene: TRBJ1-6
V gene: TRBV12-3/TRBV12-4
CDR3 DNA: TGTGCCAGCAGCTACGGACAGGGGGGTAATTCACCCCTCCACTTT
CDR3 protein: CASSYGQGGNSPLHF

D gene: TRBD1
clone size: few
J gene: TRBJ2-6
V gene: TRBV11-3
CDR3 DNA: TGTGCCAGCAGCCACCGGGACAGGGGTACTGGGGCCAACGTCCTGACTTTC
CDR3 protein: CASSHRDRGTGANVLTF

D gene: TRBD2
clone size: many
J gene: TRBJ2-7
V gene: TRBV7-3
CDR3 DNA: TGTGCCTCAGTACTAGCGGGAGACGAGCAGTACTTC
CDR3 protein: CASVLAGDEQYF

D gene: .
clone size: .
J gene: TRBJ2-2
V gene: TRBV6-2/TRBV6-3
CDR3 DNA: TGTGCCAGCAGTCTACCCTGGCAGGGGATTAACACCGGGGAGCTGTTTTTT
CDR3 protein: CASSLPWQGINTGELFF

D gene: .
clone size: many
J gene: TRBJ1-1
V gene: TRBV28
CDR3 DNA: TGTGCCAGCAGTTTCGGGGGACGGCTAATGAACACTGAAGCTTTCTTT
CDR3 protein: CASSFGGRLMNTEAFF

D gene: .
clone size: many
J gene: TRBJ1-5
V gene: TRBV7-9
CDR3 DNA: TGTGCCAGCAGCTTAGGAGGGTTCCCAAATCAGCCCCAGCATTTT
CDR3 protein: CASSLGGFPNQPQHF

D gene: .
clone size: many
J gene: TRBJ1-1
V gene: TRBV30
CDR3 DNA: TGTGCCTGGGGAAAATGGGAAGCTTTCTTT
CDR3 protein: CAWGKWEAFF

D gene: .
clone size: few
J gene: TRBJ2-7
V gene: TRBV30
CDR3 DNA: TGTGCCTGGAGTGTCAATGAGTACGAGCAGTACTTC
CDR3 protein: CAWSVNEYEQYF

D gene: TRBD1
clone size: many
J gene: TRBJ2-7
V gene: TRBV6-1
CDR3 DNA: TGTGCCAGCAGTGAGACAGGGATCTCCTACGAGCAGTACTTC
CDR3 protein: CASSETGISYEQYF

D gene: TRBD1
clone size: many
J gene: TRBJ2-5
V gene: TRBV11-1
CDR3 DNA: TGTGCCAGCAGGAGTAGGACAGGGGAGCGCACCAAAGAGACCCAGTACTTC
CDR3 protein: CASRSRTGERTKETQYF

D gene: .
clone size: many
J gene: TRBJ2-7
V gene: TRBV20-1
CDR3 DNA: TGCAGTGCTAGCTCCTTTTCGACAGGTATTGTCGAATCCGAGCAGTACTTC
CDR3 protein: CSASSFSTGIVESEQYF

D gene: .
clone size: many
J gene: TRBJ2-5
V gene: TRBV11-2
CDR3 DNA: TGTGCCAGCAGTCTGTCTGTGGGATTCCAAGAGACCCAGTACTTC
CDR3 protein: CASSLSVGFQETQYF

D gene: .
clone size: .
J gene: TRBJ1-5
V gene: TRBV4-1
CDR3 DNA: TGCGCCAGCAGCCAAAAATGGGCCCCGAAGTACAATCAGCCCCAGCATTTT
CDR3 protein: CASSQKWAPKYNQPQHF

D gene: .
clone size: many
J gene: TRBJ2-2
V gene: TRBV12-3/TRBV12-4
CDR3 DNA: TGTGCCAGCAGTTCACCAGAGAACACCGGGGAGCTGTTTTTT
CDR3 protein: CASSSPENTGELFF

D gene: TRBD2
clone size: many
J gene: TRBJ2-7
V gene: TRBV20-1
CDR3 DNA: TGCAGTGCAACCACTAGCGGGAGTTACTACGAGCAGTACTTC
CDR3 protein: CSATTSGSYYEQYF

D gene: .
clone size: many
J gene: TRBJ1-2
V gene: TRBV11-1
CDR3 DNA: TGTGCCAGCAGCTTAAAATTGGCCCCGACCGGGGACTATGGCTACACCTTC
CDR3 protein: CASSLKLAPTGDYGYTF